The 27 T cell receptor beta chains in this list originate from one sample, sequenced in a study of T cells after yellow fever vaccination. TCRdb reanalysed the 5' RACE reads using MiXCR and keeps one entry per CDR3 protein. The sample lists a few hundred thousand distinct CDR3 sequences; around 4% were seen once. Sample: PBMCs, taken on the day of the yellow fever booster vaccination. Every receptor here comes from a young man who received the YFV17D yellow fever vaccine.

In its sample, this clonotype was seen a few times. This sequence joins TRBV2 and TRBJ1-2; maybe TRBD1 (6 bases). This CDR3 is 13 amino acids long. Per the germline V gene, CDR1 is SNHLY and CDR2 is FYNNEI. V was cut by 6 bases and J by 6 bases, with 14 bases left in between. The DNA of the CDR3 is TGTGCCAGCAGGACGTCCCGGACAGATGGCTACACCTTC. It codes for CASRTSRTDGYTF.

This clonotype was observed many times. This rearrangement joins TRBV12-3 or TRBV12-4 to TRBJ2-7; the D gene could be TRBD1 or TRBD2 (5 bases each). The germline V and J ends were trimmed by 3 bases and 6 bases, with 15 bases remaining between them. The CDR3 totals 14 residues. The CDR3 DNA reads as TGTGCCAGCAGTTTTGGGGGAAGGAGGTCCGAGCAGTACTTC. Its protein product is CASSFGGRRSEQYF.

This clonotype has only one observation. One base away lies a much larger clone, so this may be a sequencing read error. J is TRBJ2-5 and V is TRBV7-7, with TRBD1 matching 7 bases. The CDR3 extends over 14 amino acids. CDR1 SSHAT and CDR2 FNYEAQ come from the germline V gene (reference sequence). The CDR3: CASSPNRGMETRYF. The CDR3 region has the DNA TGTGCCAGCAGCCCCAACAGGGGTATGGAGACCCGGTACTTC. Together with reference TRBV7-7 and TRBJ2-5, the CDR3 gives the full variable domain: GAGVSQSPRYKVTKRGQDVTLRCDPISSHATLYWYQQALGQGPEFLTYFNYEAQPDKSGLPSDRFSAERPEGSISTLTIQRTEQRDSAMYRCASSPNRGMETRYFGPGTRLLVL.

This rearrangement joins TRBV7-2 to TRBJ2-7, with D possibly TRBD1 on 8 matching bases. CDR3 length: 15 residues. Per germline, CDR1 SGHTA and CDR2 FQGNSA. Trimming removed 3 bases at V and 2 bases at J, with 14 bases between. The CDR3 DNA sequence: TGTGCCAGCAGCTTCCAACAGGGGGGGCCCTACGAGCAGTACTTC. Protein sequence: CASSFQQGGPYEQYF.

The chain links TRBV20-1 to TRBJ1-1, with D possibly matching TRBD1 (5 bases). The germline gives CDR1 DFQATT, CDR2 SNEGSKA (reference sequence). The CDR3 is 12 amino acids. CDR3 amino acids: CSYLGGNTEAFF. The CDR3, as DNA: TGCTCCTACTTGGGGGGGAACACTGAAGCTTTCTTT.

This clonotype has only a few counts. The germline gene is not matched at one end of the junction; a read error may be the cause. Here the CDR3 reads CASSLVRHTTNEKLFF. The CDR3 nucleotides read TGTGCCAGCAGTTTAGTCCGGCACACAACTAATGAAAAACTGTTTTTT. This chain joins TRBV7-8 and TRBJ1-4; D unresolved. CDR1 is SGHVS, CDR2 FQNEAQ, per germline. The CDR3 runs 16 residues.

This clonotype was picked up many times. The chain uses TRBV5-1 and TRBJ2-3; 12 positions agree with TRBD2. CDR3 size: 15 residues. The J segment lost 14 bases and the V segment lost 4 bases, leaving 14 bases of the junction unmatched. In germline, CDR1 is SGHRS, CDR2 YFSETQ. The CDR3 nucleotides read TGCGCCAGCAGCCCTGGACCTAGCGGGGGGGCCTCAGGGTATTTT. This sequence encodes CASSPGPSGGASGYF.

This clonotype has just a few counts. The chain joins TRBV12-2 to TRBJ1-5. TRBV12-2 is assigned pseudogene status. The CDR3 loop spans 15 amino acids. CDR3 sequence reads: CASRLAGGGNQPQHF. CDR3 bases: TGTGCAAGTCGCTTAGCGGGTGGGGGCAATCAGCCCCAGCATTTT.

The sample holds a few counts of this clonotype. The gene calls are TRBV5-6 and TRBJ1-1; D is undetermined. V was shortened by 2 bases and J by 12 bases, with 14 bases between the two germline ends. The CDR3 has 12 amino acids. Germline V lookup: CDR1 SGHDT, CDR2 YYEEEE. The CDR3 spells CASSLAFVSPFF. As DNA, the CDR3 is TGTGCCAGCAGCTTAGCGTTCGTGTCGCCTTTCTTT.

This clonotype was seen repeatedly, ten times or more. CDR3 protein: CASSSSGLSGYTF. CDR3 bases: TGTGCCAGCAGCTCCTCAGGACTTAGCGGCTACACCTTC. The chain has TRBV7-8 and TRBJ1-2; D gene unclear. The CDR3 spans 13 residues. CDR1 SGHVS and CDR2 FQNEAQ come from the germline V gene. V gave up 4 bases and J gave up 8 bases, with 14 bases separating them.

This clonotype was detected ten times or more. The junction departs from the called germline gene at one end, perhaps through a read error. This sequence joins TRBV5-1 and TRBJ1-1; 7 positions match TRBD1. The CDR3 is made up of 14 amino acids. The germline CDR1 and CDR2 sequences are SGHRS and YFSETQ. CDR3 residues: CASSLGQTNTEAFF. CDR3 DNA: TGTGCCAGCAGCCTGGGACAGACGAACACTGAAGCTTTCTTT.

The chain uses TRBV7-8 and TRBJ1-1; D is ambiguous. Germline loops: CDR1 SGHVS, CDR2 FQNEAQ. The CDR3 is 14 residues long. The V gene lost 5 bases and the J gene lost 6 bases, with 16 bases spanning the gap. The CDR3: CASSPLIGRAEAFF. Here the CDR3 DNA reads TGTGCCAGCAGCCCACTTATTGGGAGGGCTGAAGCTTTCTTT.

There are many counts of this clonotype. The chain has TRBV20-1 and TRBJ2-4; D is unresolved. Between the trimmed V and J ends, which lost 7 bases and 2 bases, there was a span of 15 bases. The V gene's germline CDR1 is DFQATT and CDR2 SNEGSKA (reference sequence). The CDR3 spans 14 residues. CDR3 in DNA: TGCAGTGGGCAGGATGGTTTTACCAAAAACATTCAGTACTTC. It translates to CSGQDGFTKNIQYF.

This clonotype was counted ten times or more. The CDR3 loop is CASSLVHLGSYNEQFF. The CDR3 nucleotides are TGCGCCAGCAGCTTGGTCCATTTAGGCTCCTACAATGAGCAGTTCTTC. This chain uses TRBV5-1 with TRBJ2-1, with no clear D. The germline CDR1 and CDR2 sequences are SGHRS and YFSETQ. The CDR3 contains 16 residues. V lost 0 bases, J lost 0 bases, and 10 bases lay in between.

This clonotype showed up just a few times. The J gene is TRBJ2-3, the V gene TRBV5-1; 11 bases are a match to TRBD2. This CDR3 spans 18 amino acids. Germline-derived CDR1 and CDR2 are SGHRS and YFSETQ. With V trimmed by 0 bases and J by 4 bases, 10 bases remained unmatched. The CDR3 DNA reads TGCGCCAGCAGCTTGGGGACTAGCGGGTCTTTTTATGCAGATACGCAGTATTTT. Its translation: CASSLGTSGSFYADTQYF.

The rearrangement joins TRBV7-9 to TRBJ1-2; perhaps TRBD1 as D (5 bases). This CDR3 region has 12 residues. V lost 3 bases and J lost 6, with 8 bases in between. In germline, CDR1 is SEHNR, CDR2 FQNEAQ (reference sequence). Here the CDR3 DNA reads TGTGCCAGCAGCTTTGGGGGGGATGGCTACACCTTC. Protein sequence: CASSFGGDGYTF.

This clonotype was seen ten or more times. The chain recombines TRBV6-5 with TRBJ2-5; possibly TRBD2 for D (5 bases). The CDR3 runs to 12 residues. Trimming stripped 6 bases from V and 3 bases from J, with 8 bases between. Per germline, CDR1 MNHEY and CDR2 SVGAGI. CDR3 bases: TGTGCCAGCAGGGTGGGAGAAGAGACCCAGTACTTC. It yields the protein CASRVGEETQYF.

This clonotype was seen at least ten times. The chain combines TRBV18 with TRBJ2-7; 11 bases fit TRBD1. Germline V gives CDR1 KGHSH, CDR2 LQKENI. J gave up 1 base and V 3 bases, and 2 bases lay outside the gene matches. The CDR3 loop spans 15 amino acids. The DNA of the CDR3 is TGTGCCAGCTCACCGGGACAGGGGGGGTCCTACGAGCAGTACGTC. Its translation: CASSPGQGGSYEQYV.

The chain uses TRBV18 and TRBJ1-2; D gene uncertain. The germline V gene encodes CDR1 KGHSH and CDR2 LQKENI. The CDR3 is made up of 15 amino acids. The V end was cut by 2 bases, the J end by 3 bases, with 13 bases between. The CDR3 loop reads CASSPVGSDDYGYTF. Here the CDR3 DNA reads TGTGCCAGCTCACCAGTAGGGTCCGACGACTATGGCTACACCTTC.

This clonotype was seen at least ten times. The V and J genes are TRBV30 and TRBJ2-2; TRBD1 might be the D (5 bases). CDR3 length: 14 residues. Deletions cut 4 bases from V and 0 bases from J, with 9 bases between. Germline V lookup: CDR1 GTSNPN, CDR2 SVGIG (reference sequence). CDR3 amino acids: CAWTQGANTGELFF. Here the CDR3 DNA reads TGTGCCTGGACCCAGGGTGCGAACACCGGGGAGCTGTTTTTT.

This clonotype occurred many times. The V gene is TRBV7-3, the J gene TRBJ2-1; D perhaps matches TRBD2 (6 bases). Trimming stripped 5 bases from V and 1 base from J, with 9 bases between. The CDR3 has 14 amino acids. Germline V gene data show CDR1 as SGHTA and CDR2 as FQGTGA. CDR3 sequence: CASSPRGSYNEQFF. CDR3 DNA sequence: TGTGCCAGCAGCCCCCGGGGGTCCTACAATGAGCAGTTCTTC. Full variable domain (outside the CDR3, taken from reference TRBV7-3 and TRBJ2-1): GAGVSQTPSNKVTEKGKYVELRCDPISGHTALYWYRQSLGQGPEFLIYFQGTGAADDSGLPNDRFFAVRPEGSVSTLKIQRTERGDSAVYLCASSPRGSYNEQFFGPGTRLTVL.

This clonotype was counted many times. J is TRBJ1-1 and V is TRBV5-1; no clear D. The CDR3 length is 15 residues. Trimming removed 1 base at V and 0 bases at J, with 10 bases between. Looked up from germline, CDR1 is SGHRS and CDR2 is YFSETQ. The CDR3, as DNA: TGCGCCAGCAGCTTGTCCATCGCCATGAACACTGAAGCTTTCTTT. This codes for CASSLSIAMNTEAFF.

With respect to this clonotype: A read error may explain this, as a much larger clone is one base away. This chain joins TRBV7-2 and TRBJ2-3, with unresolved D. Germline values: CDR1 SGHTA, CDR2 FQGNSA. The CDR3 contains 13 residues. The germline V and J ends were trimmed by 6 bases and 1 base, with 8 bases remaining between them. DNA for the CDR3: TGTGCCAGCAGACCCGAGGGCACAGATACGCAGTATTTT. Translated: CASRPEGTDTQYF.

This clonotype was found many times. The CDR3 loop reads CASSRGLAGYNEQFF. The DNA for the CDR3 is TGCGCCAGCAGCCGGGGACTAGCGGGTTACAATGAGCAGTTCTTC. J is TRBJ2-1 and V is TRBV10-2; 12 bases are shared with TRBD2. The J segment lost 4 bases and the V segment lost 6 bases, leaving 4 bases of the junction unmatched. The CDR3 contains 15 residues. Germline CDR1 and CDR2: WSHSY and SAAADI.

This chain uses TRBV7-2 with TRBJ1-5, with 9 bases aligning to TRBD1. Looked up from germline, CDR1 is SGHTA and CDR2 is FQGNSA. Trimming at V came to 4 bases and at J to 7 bases, leaving 8 bases not matched to a gene. The CDR3 totals 15 residues. The CDR3 bases are TGTGCCAGCAGCTCCGGGGGGACAGGGAGACAGCCCCAGCATTTT. Translating gives CASSSGGTGRQPQHF.

This clonotype was recorded many times. This chain uses TRBV6-2 or TRBV6-3 with TRBJ2-3; a weak D match, TRBD1 (6 bases). Germline V gene lookup returns CDR1 MNHEY and CDR2 SVGEGT. This CDR3 contains 16 residues. V lost 1 base to trimming and J lost 4 bases, with 15 bases between them. The CDR3 nucleotides are TGTGCCAGCAGTTACTTGAGACCAGGGGCTGCAGATACGCAGTATTTT. It is translated as CASSYLRPGAADTQYF.

The chain recombines TRBV7-9 with TRBJ1-1; maybe TRBD1 (6 bases). CDR1 is SEHNR and CDR2 is FQNEAQ in the germline V gene (reference sequence). V was pared by 8 bases and J by 2 bases, with 18 bases between. The CDR3 contains 15 residues. The CDR3 DNA reads TGTGCCAGCTCCGTGGGATGGGGGGCAAACACTGAAGCTTTCTTT. Protein sequence: CASSVGWGANTEAFF.